Listed here is a single TCR beta chain. Antigen: not known. J was trimmed by 8 bases and V by 3 bases; bases with no gene match: 9. This CDR3 is 13 amino acids long. In germline, CDR1 is SQVTM, CDR2 ANQGSEA. The sample belongs to a study of post-analysis software for immune sequencing data. General observations from the study: Elevated frequency relative to controls characterized roughly 5 TRBV segments in patients, TRBV5-6, TRBV5-1 and TRBV20-1 among them.

cDNA libraries of TCR beta carried unique molecular identifiers. TCRdb re-called the PCR reads through MiXCR, storing one row per CDR3 protein. The sample contains roughly 580,000 distinct CDR3 sequences, 44% of which appear only once. Sequencing was done on a sample of blood. The gene calls are TRBV29-1 and TRBJ1-2; 7 positions match TRBD1. The TCR sequence derives from a girl between 10 and 17 years old with multiple sclerosis. CDR3 region: CSVDGGGGWGYTF. In nucleotides, the CDR3 is TGCAGCGTTGACGGCGGAGGGGGCTGGGGCTACACCTTC.